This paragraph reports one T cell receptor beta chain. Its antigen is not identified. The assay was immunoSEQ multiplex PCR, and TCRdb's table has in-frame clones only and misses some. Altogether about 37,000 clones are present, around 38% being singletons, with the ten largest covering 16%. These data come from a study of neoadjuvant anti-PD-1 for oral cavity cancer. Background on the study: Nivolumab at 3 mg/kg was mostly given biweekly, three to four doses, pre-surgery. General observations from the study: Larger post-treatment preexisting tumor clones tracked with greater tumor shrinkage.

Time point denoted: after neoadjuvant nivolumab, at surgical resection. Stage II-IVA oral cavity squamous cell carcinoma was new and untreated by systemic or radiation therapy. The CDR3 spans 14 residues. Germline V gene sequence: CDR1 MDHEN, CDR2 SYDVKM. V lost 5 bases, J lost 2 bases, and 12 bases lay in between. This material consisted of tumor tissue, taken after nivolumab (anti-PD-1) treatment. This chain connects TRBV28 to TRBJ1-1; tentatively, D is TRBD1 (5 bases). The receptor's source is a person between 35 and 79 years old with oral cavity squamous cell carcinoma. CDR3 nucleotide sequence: TGTGCCAGCAGTCGTCTACAGGTCAACACTGAAGCTTTCTTT. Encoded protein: CASSRLQVNTEAFF.